The clone carrying this TCR beta chain was detected once. The antigen is undetermined. Data came from immunoSEQ multiplex PCR; TCRdb stores just in-frame clones and leaves some out. The sample records just under 65,000 clones, about 91% being singletons. PCR or immunohistochemistry showed mismatch repair deficiency in every enrolled patient. Three pembrolizumab responders had their TCRs sequenced. The sample originates from a study of PD-1 blockade in mismatch repair-deficient tumors. Overall study: Patients had fewer than 15 mismatch repair-deficient cancer types and were previously treated and progressing. Study-wide results and caveats: Tumor-resident clones, often absent from pretreatment blood, expanded after pembrolizumab and then contracted.

This CDR3 comprises 19 residues. J gave up 0 bases and V 1 base, and 8 bases lay outside the gene matches. The germline V gene has CDR1 LGHNA and CDR2 YNFKEQ. The origin of this receptor is an adult with mismatch repair-deficient cancer. The sequencing here drew on peripheral blood, taken 52 weeks after starting pembrolizumab. This chain joins TRBV4-2 and TRBJ2-7; 14 nucleotides align to TRBD2. CDR3 amino acids: CASSQGPGLAGDTSYEQYF. CDR3 in DNA: TGTGCCAGCAGCCAAGGTCCGGGACTAGCGGGAGACACCTCCTACGAGCAGTACTTC.